This paragraph covers one T cell receptor (beta chain) sequence. The antigen remains unidentified. Libraries were prepared by immunoSEQ multiplex PCR; TCRdb keeps only in-frame clonotypes and omits some of them. The table has approximately 82,000 clones, roughly 95% seen once; the top ten hold 0.6% to 0.7%. This record comes from a study of cytomegalovirus exposure and HLA in healthy donors. The study, taken as a whole, reports: Across donors, most TCRs were seen rarely, yet some public ones were widespread.

The CDR3 runs 14 residues. V was trimmed by 0 bases and J by 2 bases, leaving 6 bases between them. Germline V gene data show CDR1 as WNHNN and CDR2 as SYGVQD (reference sequence). J is TRBJ2-3 and V is TRBV10-1, with D unclear. This receptor was taken from a woman aged 18-35 years in good health and CMV-seronegative. Specimen: PBMCs. The CDR3 sequence: CASSESSDTDTQYF. The CDR3, as DNA: TGCGCCAGCAGTGAGTCAAGCGACACAGATACGCAGTATTTT.